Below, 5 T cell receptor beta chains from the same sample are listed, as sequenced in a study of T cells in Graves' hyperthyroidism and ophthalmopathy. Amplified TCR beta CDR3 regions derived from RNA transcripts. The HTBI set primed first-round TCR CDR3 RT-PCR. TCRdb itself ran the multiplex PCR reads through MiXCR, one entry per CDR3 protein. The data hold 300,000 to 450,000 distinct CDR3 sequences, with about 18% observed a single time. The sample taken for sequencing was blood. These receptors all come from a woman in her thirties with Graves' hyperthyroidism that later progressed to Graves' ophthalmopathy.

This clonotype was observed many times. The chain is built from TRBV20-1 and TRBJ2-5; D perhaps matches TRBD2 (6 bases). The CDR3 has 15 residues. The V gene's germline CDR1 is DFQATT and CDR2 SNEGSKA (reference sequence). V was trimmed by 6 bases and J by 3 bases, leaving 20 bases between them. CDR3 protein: CSAIDPRTGEETQYF. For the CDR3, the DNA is TGCAGTGCCATAGATCCGCGGACGGGGGAAGAGACCCAGTACTTC.

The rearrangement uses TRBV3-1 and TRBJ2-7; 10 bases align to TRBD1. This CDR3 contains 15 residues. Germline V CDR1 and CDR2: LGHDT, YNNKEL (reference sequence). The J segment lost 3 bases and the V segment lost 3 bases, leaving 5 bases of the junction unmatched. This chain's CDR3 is CASSHPGQGIYEQYF. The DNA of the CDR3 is TGTGCCAGCAGCCACCCGGGACAGGGGATCTACGAGCAGTACTTC.

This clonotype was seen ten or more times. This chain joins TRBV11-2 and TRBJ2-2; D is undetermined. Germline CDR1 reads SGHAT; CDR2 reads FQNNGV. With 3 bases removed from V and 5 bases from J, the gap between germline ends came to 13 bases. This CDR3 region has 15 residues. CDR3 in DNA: TGTGCCAGCAGCTTTCGTCTACCCTTAACCGGGGAGCTGTTTTTT. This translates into CASSFRLPLTGELFF. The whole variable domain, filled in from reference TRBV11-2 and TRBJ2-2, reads EAGVAQSPRYKIIEKRQSVAFWCNPISGHATLYWYQQILGQGPKLLIQFQNNGVVDDSQLPKDRFSAERLKGVDSTLKIQPAKLEDSAVYLCASSFRLPLTGELFFGEGSRLTVL.

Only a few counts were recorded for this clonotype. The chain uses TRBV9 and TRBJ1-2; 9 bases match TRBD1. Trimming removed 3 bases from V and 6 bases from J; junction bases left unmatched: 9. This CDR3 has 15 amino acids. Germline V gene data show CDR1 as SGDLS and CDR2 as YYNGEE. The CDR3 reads CASSAWGDRENGYTF. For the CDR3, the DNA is TGTGCCAGCAGCGCCTGGGGGGACAGGGAGAATGGCTACACCTTC.

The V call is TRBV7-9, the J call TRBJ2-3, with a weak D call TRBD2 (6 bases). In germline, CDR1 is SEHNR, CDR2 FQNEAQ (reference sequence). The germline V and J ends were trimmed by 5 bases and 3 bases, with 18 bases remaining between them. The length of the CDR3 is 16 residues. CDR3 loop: CASSQGVVGGTDTQYF. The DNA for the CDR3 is TGTGCCAGCAGCCAGGGAGTGGTCGGGGGAACAGATACGCAGTATTTT.